A single T cell receptor (beta chain) is shown here with its context. In germline, CDR1 is LGHDT, CDR2 YNNKEL (reference sequence). CDR3 size: 13 residues. The V and J ends lost 6 bases and 5 bases, in that order; junction bases with no gene match: 4. As originally analysed: The assay estimated nucleated cells by amplifying reference gene primers. This table comes from immunoSEQ multiplex PCR, and its TCRdb copy is limited to in-frame clones, with some not included. The V and J calls and clone size were taken over from that table, and D and trimming were inferred from the DNA. The data show around 250,000 clones, under 90% seen once. These data originate in a study of blood T cell repertoires in COVID-19.

This receptor was taken from a woman aged 40 to 49 who had recovered from COVID-19. The chain joins TRBV3-1 (or the pseudogene TRBV3-2) to TRBJ2-1; 7 bases are shared with TRBD2. The sample comprised peripheral blood. The CDR3 protein is CASRAGWHNEQFF. The CDR3 nucleotides read TGTGCCAGCAGAGCGGGATGGCACAATGAGCAGTTCTTC.